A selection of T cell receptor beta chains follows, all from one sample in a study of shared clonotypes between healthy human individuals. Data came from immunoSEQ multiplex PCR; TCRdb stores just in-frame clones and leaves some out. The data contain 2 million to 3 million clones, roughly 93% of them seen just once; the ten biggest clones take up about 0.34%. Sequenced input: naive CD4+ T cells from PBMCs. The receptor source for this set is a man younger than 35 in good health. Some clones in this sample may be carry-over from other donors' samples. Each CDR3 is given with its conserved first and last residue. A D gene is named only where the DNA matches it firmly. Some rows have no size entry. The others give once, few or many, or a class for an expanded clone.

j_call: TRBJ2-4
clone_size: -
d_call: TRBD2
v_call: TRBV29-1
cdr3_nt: TGCAGCGTTCGACGCCTCGGGAGGGCCGGGGACGAGTCCAAAAACATTCAGTACTTC
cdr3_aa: CSVRRLGRAGDESKNIQYF

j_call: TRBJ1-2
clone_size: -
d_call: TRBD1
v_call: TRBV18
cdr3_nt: TGTGCCAGCTCACGGACAGGGTTCTATGGCTACACCTTC
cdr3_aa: CASSRTGFYGYTF

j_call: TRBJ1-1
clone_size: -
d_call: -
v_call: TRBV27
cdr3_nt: TGTGCCAGCAGTTTCCGGGGGGGAAGGTCTGAAGCTTTCTTT
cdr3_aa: CASSFRGGRSEAFF

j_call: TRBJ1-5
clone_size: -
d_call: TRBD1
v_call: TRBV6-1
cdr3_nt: TGTGCCAGCGGATCAGGGACAGGGAGTCAGCCCCAGCATTTT
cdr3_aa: CASGSGTGSQPQHF

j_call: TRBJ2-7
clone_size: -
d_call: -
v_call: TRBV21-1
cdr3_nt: TGTGCCGGAGCGGGCCGAACTTCGGGGGAGCAGTACTTC
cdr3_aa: CAGAGRTSGEQYF

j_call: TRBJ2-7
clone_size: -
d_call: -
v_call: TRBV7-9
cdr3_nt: TGTGCCAGCAGCTTACTCGGGCTAGCCGCCCACGCCTACGAGCAGTACTTC
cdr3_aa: CASSLLGLAAHAYEQYF

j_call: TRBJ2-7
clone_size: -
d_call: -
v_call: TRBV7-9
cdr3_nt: TGTGCCAGCAGCTTAGCGCGTCCCCTGAATACCTACGAGCAGTACTTC
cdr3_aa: CASSLARPLNTYEQYF

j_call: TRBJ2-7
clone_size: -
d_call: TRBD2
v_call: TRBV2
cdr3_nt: TGTGCCAGCAGTACGCGGGGGGACTCCTACGAGCAGTACTTC
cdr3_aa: CASSTRGDSYEQYF

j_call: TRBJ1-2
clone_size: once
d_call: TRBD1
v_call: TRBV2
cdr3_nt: TGTGCCAGCAGTGAGCGGACAGGGAGAGGCTACACCTTC
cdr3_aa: CASSERTGRGYTF

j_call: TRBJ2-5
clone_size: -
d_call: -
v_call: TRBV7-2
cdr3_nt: TGTGCCAGCAGCTCCACGGGCGGGAACTACGAGTCGCAGTACTTC
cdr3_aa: CASSSTGGNYESQYF

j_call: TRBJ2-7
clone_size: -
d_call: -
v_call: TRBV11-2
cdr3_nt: TGTGCCAGCAGCTTAGTTAACGAGGGTTCGGAGCAGTACTTC
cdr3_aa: CASSLVNEGSEQYF

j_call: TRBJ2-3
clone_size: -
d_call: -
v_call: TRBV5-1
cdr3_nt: TGCGCCAGCAGCCGACTAGTGGGCACAGATACGCAGTATTTT
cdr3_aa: CASSRLVGTDTQYF

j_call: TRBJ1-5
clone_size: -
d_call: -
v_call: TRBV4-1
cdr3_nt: TGCGCCAGCAGCGATAAGGATGGGAGAACAACCCCCCAGCATTTT
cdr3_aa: CASSDKDGRTTPQHF

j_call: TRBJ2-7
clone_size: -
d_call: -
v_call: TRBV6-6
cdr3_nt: TGTGCCAGCAGTTACGGCGGGTTTACCTACGAGCAGTACTTC
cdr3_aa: CASSYGGFTYEQYF

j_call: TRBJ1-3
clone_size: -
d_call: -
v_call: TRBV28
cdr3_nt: TGTGCCAGCAGTGATTGGACGGGCGGAAACACCATATATTTT
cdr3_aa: CASSDWTGGNTIYF